This TCR beta chain was documented in a study of T cell responses to AZD1222 COVID-19 vaccine (dated by TCRdb to about 2021). Notes on the research overall: Because spike-specific TCR depth and breadth did not differ between the two schedules, AZD1222 recipients who got a second dose at roughly 4 weeks were pooled with those who got a second dose at roughly 12 weeks. A total of just over 230 trial participants underwent TCR sequencing, of whom roughly 210 had received two doses of AZD1222 and some 25 had received two doses of the MenACWY control vaccine. Enrollment into the trials was organized by age into subgroups of 18-55, 56-69 and 70-plus years, and those subgroups contained approximately 160, 26 and 62 TCR-sequenced participants, respectively.

The study at large found these results: Spike-specific TCR breadth and depth rose significantly after two AZD1222 doses compared with day 0 and with MenACWY recipients. In the small 56-69-year group, the increase in depth fell short of significance, most likely because of low power. CD4 TCRs associated with the vaccine covered the entire spike protein, and the dominant responses were in regions 160-218 and 743-854. Because no samples from the day 14 peak response were available, repertoires could be characterized only after the peak T cell response. Nearly half of unique spike-specific TCRs reportedly recognized epitopes outside regions mutated in the B.1.351 and B.1.1.7 variants. Conclusions about previously exposed vaccinees were limited because only six or seven AZD1222 recipients were SARS-CoV-2 seropositive at baseline. Most participants were white British and females outnumbered males, and the authors suggested that clonal diversity may have been underestimated.

A note on this clone: Its antigen is not yet known. One base away there is no much larger clone; base qualities are not given.

In the paper's terms, the time point label means: baseline before first vaccination. Vaccinee samples came from UK trials COV001 and COV002, including a single-blind randomized controlled phase 2/3 trial of AZD1222 (ChAdOx1 nCoV-19) in healthy adults. Trial participant PBMC samples were collected at day 0 and day 28 after the second dose for TCRbeta chain sequencing. The CDR3 regions of human TCRbeta chains were subjected to immunosequencing. The original methods were these. TCRs in the repertoires were matched against a reference library of SARS-CoV-2-specific TCRs that had been generated with the MIRA antigen-specificity platform. Breadth was defined as the fraction of unique TCRs that were SARS-CoV-2-associated, and depth was defined as the fraction of total T cells that were SARS-CoV-2-associated. Using the MIRA data, each spike-specific TCR was assigned both to the spike region to which the TCR was reactive and to a CD4 or CD8 class. Log10-transformed breadth and depth values were compared by one-way ANOVA with Sidak's multiple comparisons tests. As stored in TCRdb, this immuneACCESS dataset retains in-frame rearrangements with V and J assigned. A fraction of the clones does not appear; measured against another copy, unresolved V genes explain less than half of the discrepancy, and the remainder lacks a known reason. The V and J calls and clone size were taken over from that table, and D and trimming were inferred from the DNA. The sample table holds roughly 130,000 clones, of which over 75% were seen once. The ten largest clones add up to 2.5% to 3% of the sample.

The V end loses 1 base and the J end loses 3 bases, and a stretch of 15 bases separates them. The CDR3 numbers 16 residues from cysteine through phenylalanine. Of the read, only the CDR3 DNA is kept; its 48 bases are in frame from base 1. Per the germline V gene, MGHRA is the CDR1 and YSYEKL is the CDR2. This sample comprised peripheral blood, obtained on day 0 of AZD1222 vaccination. The TCR originated in an adult in good health. The chain is made from TRBV4-1 and TRBJ1-2; TRBD1 is a possible D gene, resting on 5 matching bases. This receptor carries the CDR3 CASSQGGTFRDYGYTF. The base sequence is TGCGCCAGCAGCCAAGGAGGGACTTTCAGGGACTATGGCTACACCTTC.